Reported below is one T cell receptor (beta chain). Antigen unknown. The CDR3 covers 14 residues. Germline CDR1 reads SNHLY; CDR2 reads FYNNEI. Trimming took off 5 bases at V and 0 bases at J, with 8 bases between the two ends. These data are taken from a study of cytomegalovirus exposure and HLA in healthy donors. General study findings and limits: A missense variant in DCLRE1C was later tied to TCR beta V- and J-gene trimming.

The PCR ran on 60 Vbeta and 13 Jbeta primers. Per the original data handling: Later analysis identified tens of millions of unique TCR beta chains, 9 million to 13 million shared. Measured with immunoSEQ multiplex PCR; TCRdb has only the in-frame clones, and not every one. D and trimming come from the DNA, and the V and J calls and clone size come from that table. The sample lists approximately 140,000 clones, about 71% occurring once. The TCR was taken from a woman aged 60-75 years in good health and CMV-seropositive. The chain employs TRBV2 and TRBJ1-5; D is unclear. Material: PBMCs. The CDR3 region is CASSYLGSNQPQHF. The CDR3 DNA sequence: TGTGCCAGCAGTTACCTAGGTAGCAATCAGCCCCAGCATTTT.